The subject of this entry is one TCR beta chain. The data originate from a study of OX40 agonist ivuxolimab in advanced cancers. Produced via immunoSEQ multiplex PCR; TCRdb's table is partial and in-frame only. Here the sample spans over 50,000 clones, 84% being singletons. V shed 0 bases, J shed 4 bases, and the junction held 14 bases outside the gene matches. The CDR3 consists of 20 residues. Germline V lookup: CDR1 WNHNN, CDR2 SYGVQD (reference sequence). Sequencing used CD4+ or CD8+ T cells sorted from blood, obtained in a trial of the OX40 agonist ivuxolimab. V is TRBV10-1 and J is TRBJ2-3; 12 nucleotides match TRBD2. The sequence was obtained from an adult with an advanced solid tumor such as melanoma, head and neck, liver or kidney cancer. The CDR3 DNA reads TGCGCCAGCAGTGAGTCGTTCGGGACTAGCGGGCTGAAGGCCCCAGATACGCAGTATTTT. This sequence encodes CASSESFGTSGLKAPDTQYF.